Shown below are 19 T cell receptor beta chains from a single sample sequenced in a study of cytomegalovirus exposure and HLA in healthy donors. Profiling relied on immunoSEQ multiplex PCR, and the TCRdb table lists in-frame clones only, not all of them. The sample lists approximately 140,000 clones, 80% to 90% occurring once. What was sequenced was PBMCs. The receptors derive from a woman younger than 30 in good health and CMV-seropositive.

The rearrangement links TRBV27 to TRBJ1-6, with D possibly TRBD1 on 5 matching bases. V gave up 4 bases and J gave up 12 bases, with 10 bases separating them. This CDR3 has 12 residues. Germline CDR1 reads MNHEY; CDR2 reads SMNVEV (reference sequence). The CDR3 spells CASSSPDRPLHF. CDR3 coding DNA: TGTGCCAGCAGTTCCCCCGACAGACCCCTCCACTTT.

The V and J genes are TRBV6-1 and TRBJ1-6, with D perhaps TRBD1 (5 bases). The CDR3 runs to 14 residues. Germline V gene data show CDR1 as MNHNS and CDR2 as SASEGT. V was shortened by 8 bases and J by 5 bases, with 13 bases between the two germline ends. The CDR3 DNA reads as TGTGCCAGCGAGAGGCCCAGGGATAATTCACCCCTCCACTTT. Translating gives CASERPRDNSPLHF.

This clone occurred a few times. This chain links TRBV4-2 with TRBJ1-6; no clear D. The CDR3 length is 16 residues. V dropped 1 base and J dropped 4 bases, with 11 bases sitting between them. Germline lookup yields CDR1 LGHNA and CDR2 YNFKEQ. Written as DNA, the CDR3 is TGTGCCAGCAGCCAAGGCGTGGAGATTTATAATTCACCCCTCCACTTT. Its translation is CASSQGVEIYNSPLHF.

This clone was recorded only once. The V and J genes are TRBV7-9 and TRBJ1-2; TRBD1 aligns across 7 bases. The V gene's germline CDR1 is SEHNR and CDR2 FQNEAQ (reference sequence). With V trimmed by 1 base and J by 4 bases, 6 bases remained unmatched. This CDR3 is built from 15 residues. Here the CDR3 reads CASSLGMGQIYGYTF. The CDR3 nucleotides are TGTGCCAGCAGCTTAGGAATGGGACAGATCTATGGCTACACCTTC.

This sequence joins TRBV15 and TRBJ2-2, with 9 bases lining up with TRBD1. After removal of 5 bases from V and 5 bases from J, the junction contained 6 bases not matched to a gene. The CDR3 runs 15 residues. The germline CDR1 and CDR2 sequences are LNHNV and YYDKDF (reference sequence). In DNA form, the CDR3 reads TGTGCCACCAGCCGGGACAGGGTTCGAACCGGGGAGCTGTTTTTT. The encoded protein is CATSRDRVRTGELFF. The whole variable domain, filled in from reference TRBV15 and TRBJ2-2, reads DAMVIQNPRYQVTQFGKPVTLSCSQTLNHNVMYWYQQKSSQAPKLLFHYYDKDFNNEADTPDNFQSRRPNTSFCFLDIRSPGLGDTAMYLCATSRDRVRTGELFFGEGSRLTVL.

The genes are TRBV27 and TRBJ2-3, with TRBD2 identical over 7 bases. The CDR3 runs to 15 residues. V lost 2 bases and J lost 2; bases outside the gene matches: 4. The germline gives CDR1 MNHEY, CDR2 SMNVEV (reference sequence). CDR3 sequence (DNA): TGTGCCAGCAGTTTAAGGGCGGGGGACACAGATACGCAGTATTTT. It is translated as CASSLRAGDTDTQYF.

The chain uses TRBV7-2 and TRBJ2-2; 10 bases line up with TRBD2. Trimming cost V 5 bases and J 5 bases; bases outside gene matches: 5. The germline gives CDR1 SGHTA, CDR2 FQGNSA. The CDR3 totals 15 residues. The CDR3 DNA sequence: TGTGCCAGCAGCGCCCGACTAGCGGGTACCGGGGAGCTGTTTTTT. Translating gives CASSARLAGTGELFF.

J is TRBJ2-1 and V is TRBV12-5, with 7 positions matching TRBD2. Losses at the gene ends were 3 bases for V and 6 bases for J; bases not matched to a gene: 17. Per the germline V gene, CDR1 is LGHNT and CDR2 is FRNRAP. The CDR3 has 18 residues. The CDR3 DNA reads TGTGCTAGTGGTTTCTCGGTGGGCGAGGGACTAATTCTCAATGAGCAGTTCTTC. This codes for CASGFSVGEGLILNEQFF. Full variable domain (outside the CDR3, taken from reference TRBV12-5 and TRBJ2-1): DARVTQTPRHKVTEMGQEVTMRCQPILGHNTVFWYRQTMMQGLELLAYFRNRAPLDDSGMPKDRFSAEMPDATLATLKIQPSEPRDSAVYFCASGFSVGEGLILNEQFFGPGTRLTVL.

This chain links TRBV5-6 with TRBJ1-6; D gene uncertain. V lost 2 bases and J lost 4, with 10 bases in between. The germline gives CDR1 SGHDT, CDR2 YYEEEE. The CDR3 extends over 15 amino acids. The CDR3 region is CASSLMQVYNSPLHF. CDR3 coding DNA: TGTGCCAGCAGCTTAATGCAGGTGTATAATTCACCCCTCCACTTT.

This chain joins TRBV27 and TRBJ2-3; 7 bases match TRBD1. CDR3 length: 17 residues. V was pared by 5 bases and J by 7 bases, with 18 bases of the junction left unmatched. The germline V gene encodes CDR1 MNHEY and CDR2 SMNVEV (reference sequence). The CDR3 DNA sequence: TGTGCCAGCAGTACCTTCCCGCCGGGACAGCGAAGTAATACGCAGTATTTT. Translating it yields CASSTFPPGQRSNTQYF.

The gene calls are TRBV4-1 and TRBJ2-3; 13 bases map to TRBD2. Germline V gene sequence: CDR1 MGHRA, CDR2 YSYEKL. With V trimmed by 1 base and J by 6 bases, 7 bases remained unmatched. CDR3 length: 17 residues. The CDR3 region is CASSQAMSGLAGDTQYF. The CDR3, as DNA: TGCGCCAGCAGCCAAGCTATGTCGGGACTAGCGGGGGATACGCAGTATTTT.

This chain links TRBV7-2 with TRBJ2-2; TRBD2 might be the D (6 bases). This CDR3 is 15 amino acids long. Germline CDR1 and CDR2: SGHTA and FQGNSA. Trimming pared 2 bases from V and 4 bases from J, leaving 11 bases between. CDR3 region: CASSLTGRSTGELFF. In DNA form, the CDR3 reads TGTGCCAGCAGCTTAACCGGGAGAAGCACCGGGGAGCTGTTTTTT. Using reference TRBV7-2 and TRBJ2-2 for the parts outside the CDR3, the full variable domain is GAGVSQSPSNKVTEKGKDVELRCDPISGHTALYWYRQSLGQGLEFLIYFQGNSAPDKSGLPSDRFSAERTGGSVSTLTIQRTQQEDSAVYLCASSLTGRSTGELFFGEGSRLTVL.

The chain combines TRBV2 with TRBJ1-2; D uncertain. The CDR3 is 16 residues long. Germline V gene sequence: CDR1 SNHLY, CDR2 FYNNEI. Trimming removed 2 bases at V and 4 bases at J, with 17 bases between. The CDR3 is CASSEFISSASYGYTF. The CDR3, as DNA: TGTGCCAGCAGTGAATTTATATCTTCAGCGAGCTATGGCTACACCTTC.

The CDR3 spells CASSPPRQGYPSYTF. In nucleotides, the CDR3 is TGTGCCAGCAGCCCCCCTCGACAGGGGTACCCATCCTACACCTTC. The J gene is TRBJ1-2, the V gene TRBV28; 8 bases agree with TRBD1. This CDR3 is 15 amino acids long. Germline lookup yields CDR1 MDHEN and CDR2 SYDVKM. V shed 6 bases, J shed 10 bases, and the junction held 16 bases outside the gene matches.

This chain connects TRBV7-3 to TRBJ1-2, with D hard to call. The CDR3 has 13 residues. V was trimmed by 0 bases and J by 8 bases, leaving 10 bases between them. Germline values: CDR1 SGHTA, CDR2 FQGTGA. CDR3 bases: TGTGCCAGCAGCTTAACTGCCGCGGAGGGCTACACCTTC. It specifies CASSLTAAEGYTF.

The chain joins TRBV5-1 to TRBJ2-7; 10 bases are shared with TRBD2. The V and J ends lost 1 base and 6 bases, in that order; junction bases with no gene match: 7. Germline V CDR1 and CDR2: SGHRS, YFSETQ. This CDR3 is built from 15 residues. DNA of the CDR3: TGCGCCAGCAGCTTGAGGTCTAGCGGGAGCGGCGAGCAGTACTTC. Its protein is CASSLRSSGSGEQYF.

This chain connects TRBV5-1 to TRBJ1-2; D may be TRBD1 (5 bases). The CDR3 loop spans 12 amino acids. Germline V gives CDR1 SGHRS, CDR2 YFSETQ. The V and J ends lost 1 base and 5 bases respectively, with 6 bases between them. CDR3 coding DNA: TGCGCCAGCAGCTTGCAGGGTTATGGCTACACCTTC. Amino acids: CASSLQGYGYTF.

This chain connects TRBV7-9 to TRBJ2-7; 7 bases fit TRBD1. The J segment lost 9 bases and the V segment lost 4 bases, leaving 12 bases of the junction unmatched. This CDR3 contains 14 residues. CDR1 and CDR2 from the germline V gene are SEHNR and FQNEAQ (reference sequence). The DNA for the CDR3 is TGTGCCAGCAGCTCGGGGACAGCCCAGATCCGGCAGTACTTC. Amino acid sequence: CASSSGTAQIRQYF.

The rearrangement joins TRBV27 to TRBJ2-7; 8 bases align to TRBD1. J was trimmed by 3 bases and V by 7 bases; bases with no gene match: 5. The CDR3 covers 13 residues. Germline values: CDR1 MNHEY, CDR2 SMNVEV (reference sequence). CDR3 sequence: CASILGQDYEQYF. The CDR3 DNA is TGTGCCAGCATCCTGGGACAGGACTACGAGCAGTACTTC.